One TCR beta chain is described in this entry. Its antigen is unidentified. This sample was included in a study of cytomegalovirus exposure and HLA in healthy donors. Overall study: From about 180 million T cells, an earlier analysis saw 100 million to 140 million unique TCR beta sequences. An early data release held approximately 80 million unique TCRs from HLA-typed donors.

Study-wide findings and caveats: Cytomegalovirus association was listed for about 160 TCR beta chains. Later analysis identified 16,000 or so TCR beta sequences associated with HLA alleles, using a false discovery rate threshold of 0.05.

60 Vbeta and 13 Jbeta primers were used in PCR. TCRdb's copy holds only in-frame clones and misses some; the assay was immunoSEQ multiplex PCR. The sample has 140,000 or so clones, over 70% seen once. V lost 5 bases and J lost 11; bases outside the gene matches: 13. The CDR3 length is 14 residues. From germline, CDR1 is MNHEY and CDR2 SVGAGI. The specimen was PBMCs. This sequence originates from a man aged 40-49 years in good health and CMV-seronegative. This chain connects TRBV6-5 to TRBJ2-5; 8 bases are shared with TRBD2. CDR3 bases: TGTGCCAGCAGTCCCGGACTAGCAAGGGTGGTGCAGTACTTC. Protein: CASSPGLARVVQYF.